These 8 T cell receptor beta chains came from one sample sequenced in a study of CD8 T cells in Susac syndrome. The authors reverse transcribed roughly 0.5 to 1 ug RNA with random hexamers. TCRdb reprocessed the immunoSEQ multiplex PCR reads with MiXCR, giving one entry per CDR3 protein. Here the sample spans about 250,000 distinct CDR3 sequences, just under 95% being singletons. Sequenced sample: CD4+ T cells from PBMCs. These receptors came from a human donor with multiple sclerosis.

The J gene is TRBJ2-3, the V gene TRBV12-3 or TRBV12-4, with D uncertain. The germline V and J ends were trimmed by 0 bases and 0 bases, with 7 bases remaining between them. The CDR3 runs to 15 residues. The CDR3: CASSLAPDSTDTQYF. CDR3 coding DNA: TGTGCCAGCAGTTTAGCGCCAGACAGCACAGATACGCAGTATTTT.

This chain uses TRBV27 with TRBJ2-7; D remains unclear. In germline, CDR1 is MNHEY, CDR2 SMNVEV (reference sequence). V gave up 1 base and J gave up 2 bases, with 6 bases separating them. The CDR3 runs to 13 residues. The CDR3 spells CASSLLGTYEQYF. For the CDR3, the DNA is TGTGCCAGCAGTTTATTGGGGACCTACGAGCAGTACTTC.

CDR3 sequence reads: CASMRTGELFF. The CDR3 DNA follows: TGTGCCAGCATGAGGACCGGGGAGCTGTTTTTT. The chain recombines TRBV3-1 with TRBJ2-2; the D is unclear. The CDR3 has 11 amino acids. CDR1 and CDR2 (germline): LGHDT, YNNKEL (reference sequence). Trimming took off 7 bases at V and 5 bases at J, with 5 bases between the two ends.

The CDR3 DNA is TGTGCCAGTCGAGGATTGTGGGGCTACACCTTC. Translated, it gives CASRGLWGYTF. This sequence joins TRBV12-3 or TRBV12-4 and TRBJ1-2; D remains ambiguous. V was trimmed by 9 bases and J by 8 bases, leaving 13 bases between them. This CDR3 has 11 residues.

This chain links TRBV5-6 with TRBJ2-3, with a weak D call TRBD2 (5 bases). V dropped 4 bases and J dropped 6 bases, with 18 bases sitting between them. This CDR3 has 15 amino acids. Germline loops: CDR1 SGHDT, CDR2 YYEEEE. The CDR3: CASSVREWYSDTQYF. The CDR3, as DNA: TGTGCCAGCAGCGTGAGGGAGTGGTATTCGGATACGCAGTATTTT.

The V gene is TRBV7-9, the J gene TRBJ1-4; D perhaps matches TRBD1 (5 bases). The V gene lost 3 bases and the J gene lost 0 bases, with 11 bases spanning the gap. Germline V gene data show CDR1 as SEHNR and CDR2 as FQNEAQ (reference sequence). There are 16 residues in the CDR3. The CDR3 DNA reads TGTGCCAGCAGCTTCGGGACGGCTGCAACTAATGAAAAACTGTTTTTT. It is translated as CASSFGTAATNEKLFF.

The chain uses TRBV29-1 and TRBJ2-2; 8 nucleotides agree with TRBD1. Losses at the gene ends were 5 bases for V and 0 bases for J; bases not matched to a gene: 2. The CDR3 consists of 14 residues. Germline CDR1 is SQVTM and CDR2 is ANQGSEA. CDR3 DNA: TGCAGCGTTTTACAGGGGGCGAACACCGGGGAGCTGTTTTTT. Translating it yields CSVLQGANTGELFF.

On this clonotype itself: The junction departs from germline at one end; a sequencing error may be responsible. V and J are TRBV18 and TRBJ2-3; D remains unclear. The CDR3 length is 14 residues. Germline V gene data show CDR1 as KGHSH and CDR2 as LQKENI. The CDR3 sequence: CATSPPDSTDTQYF. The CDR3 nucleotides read TGTGCCACCTCACCCCCGGACAGCACAGATACGCAGTATTTT.